The 8 T cell receptor beta chains reported below all come from one sample, sequenced in a study of shared clonotypes between healthy human individuals. The repertoire was sequenced with immunoSEQ multiplex PCR; TCRdb's copy has only in-frame clones and lacks some. The data hold 2 million to 2.5 million clones, with under 95% observed a single time. The sequenced material came from naive CD4+ T cells from PBMCs. Documented subset: CD45RA+ positively selected. These receptors were collected from a man between 18 and 35 years old in good health. Some clones in this sample may be carry-over from other donors' samples.

The gene calls are TRBV2 and TRBJ1-5, with 7 bases that match TRBD1. The trim removed 4 bases at V and 0 bases at J, leaving 15 bases unmatched. Per the germline V gene, CDR1 is SNHLY and CDR2 is FYNNEI. The CDR3 spans 19 residues. In DNA form, the CDR3 reads TGTGCCAGCAGTGCAAACATCCGGGACAGAAAATATAGCAATCAGCCCCAGCATTTT. Translation: CASSANIRDRKYSNQPQHF. Full variable domain (rest looked up from reference TRBV2 and TRBJ1-5): EPEVTQTPSHQVTQMGQEVILRCVPISNHLYFYWYRQILGQKVEFLVSFYNNEISEKSEIFDDQFSVERPDGSNFTLKIRSTKLEDSAMYFCASSANIRDRKYSNQPQHFGDGTRLSIL.

This clone was seen only once. This chain links TRBV15 with TRBJ1-4; D remains unclear. Germline lookup yields CDR1 LNHNV and CDR2 YYDKDF (reference sequence). CDR3 length: 14 residues. Trimming took off 0 bases at V and 6 bases at J, with 8 bases between the two ends. CDR3 sequence: CATSRDVGDEKLFF. CDR3 bases: TGTGCCACCAGCAGAGATGTGGGAGATGAAAAACTGTTTTTT.

CDR3 region: CAWAFGTKYNEQFF. In DNA, the CDR3 is TGTGCCTGGGCGTTCGGGACAAAATACAATGAGCAGTTCTTC. The chain links TRBV30 to TRBJ2-1; D may be TRBD1 (6 bases). Germline V gene sequence: CDR1 GTSNPN, CDR2 SVGIG (reference sequence). The ends were cut back, 5 bases at V and 4 bases at J, with 15 bases in the middle. CDR3 size: 14 residues.

A remark on this clone: Distinct nucleotide sequences in the sample also encode this CDR3. The V gene is TRBV5-1, the J gene TRBJ1-1; D not certain. This CDR3 contains 14 residues. The germline CDR1 and CDR2 sequences are SGHRS and YFSETQ. V was pared by 0 bases and J by 0 bases, with 6 bases between. CDR3 sequence (DNA): TGCGCCAGCAGCTTGGACCGGATGAACACTGAAGCTTTCTTT. Protein: CASSLDRMNTEAFF.

The chain has TRBV9 and TRBJ2-2; no firm D call. Germline values: CDR1 SGDLS, CDR2 YYNGEE. V lost 3 bases, J lost 4 bases, and 13 bases lay in between. The CDR3 extends over 15 amino acids. The CDR3 nucleotides read TGTGCCAGCAGCGGTTTAGGGCTCGGCACCGGGGAGCTGTTTTTT. Amino acids: CASSGLGLGTGELFF.

V gene TRBV5-1 combines with J gene TRBJ2-1, with 12 bases that match TRBD2. The CDR3 length is 15 residues. The germline V gene has CDR1 SGHRS and CDR2 YFSETQ. The J segment lost 4 bases and the V segment lost 4 bases, leaving 3 bases of the junction unmatched. This chain's CDR3 is CASSPTSGGYNEQFF. The DNA for the CDR3 is TGCGCCAGCAGCCCGACTAGCGGGGGTTACAATGAGCAGTTCTTC.

The V gene is TRBV27, the J gene TRBJ2-3, with D hard to call. The CDR3 covers 14 residues. Trimming took 2 bases from V and 2 from J, leaving 8 bases between them. CDR1 is MNHEY and CDR2 is SMNVEV in the germline V gene (reference sequence). The CDR3 nucleotides read TGTGCCAGCAGTTTAGACTTCTCCACAGATACGCAGTATTTT. It yields the protein CASSLDFSTDTQYF.

The gene calls are TRBV5-4 and TRBJ1-3; TRBD1 might be the D (6 bases). V lost 0 bases, J lost 11 bases, and 12 bases lay in between. The CDR3 spans 13 residues. Germline-derived CDR1 and CDR2 are SGHNT and YYREEE (reference sequence). CDR3 amino acids: CASSLEQGSPIYF. CDR3 in DNA: TGTGCCAGCAGCTTGGAACAGGGTAGCCCCATATATTTT.